The 13 T cell receptor beta chains in this list originate from one sample, sequenced in a study of blood T cell repertoires in COVID-19. Clones were read by immunoSEQ multiplex PCR, and TCRdb kept only the in-frame ones, dropping some. Of about 78,000 clones detected, around nine tenths appear once; the ten largest clones hold nearly 5%. Sequenced: peripheral blood. The receptor set was obtained from a woman of 80 years or more with active or convalescent COVID-19.

This clone appeared a single time. V is TRBV9 and J is TRBJ2-7; 9 nucleotides match TRBD2. The CDR3 length is 15 residues. Germline V gene data show CDR1 as SGDLS and CDR2 as YYNGEE. Trimming cost V 2 bases and J 2 bases; bases outside gene matches: 5. The CDR3 reads CASSVSGSSPYEQYF. The CDR3 DNA is TGTGCCAGCAGCGTTAGCGGGAGCTCCCCCTACGAGCAGTACTTC.

V and J are TRBV6-1 and TRBJ1-1; D perhaps matches TRBD1 (5 bases). This CDR3 comprises 16 residues. Germline V gives CDR1 MNHNS, CDR2 SASEGT. The germline V and J ends were trimmed by 1 base and 1 base, with 13 bases remaining between them. In DNA, the CDR3 is TGTGCCAGCAGTGAAGTCACGGGGGTTGCGAACACTGAAGCTTTCTTT. This sequence encodes CASSEVTGVANTEAFF.

DNA of the CDR3: TGTGCCACCAGTCCCGGGACACAGACCTTGTCGGGTCAGCCCCAGCATTTT. It is translated as CATSPGTQTLSGQPQHF. The chain employs TRBV24-1 and TRBJ1-5; D possibly corresponds to TRBD1 (6 bases). Trimming removed 6 bases from V and 6 bases from J, with 23 bases in between. This CDR3 contains 17 residues. Germline V gene sequence: CDR1 KGHDR, CDR2 SFDVKD.

This clone occurred a few times. V usage is TRBV5-1 and J usage is TRBJ1-6; 7 bases agree with TRBD1. The CDR3 runs 14 residues. The J segment lost 7 bases and the V segment lost 4 bases, leaving 5 bases of the junction unmatched. Germline CDR1 SGHRS, CDR2 YFSETQ. The CDR3 DNA follows: TGCGCCAGCAGCGATCAGGGGGGAAATTCACCCCTCCACTTT. Protein: CASSDQGGNSPLHF.

The chain recombines TRBV24-1 with TRBJ2-3; D is perhaps TRBD1 (6 bases). The CDR3 contains 16 residues. Trimming shortened V by 7 bases and J by 2 bases, and 18 bases separated the two germline ends. Germline V gene lookup returns CDR1 KGHDR and CDR2 SFDVKD. CDR3 DNA sequence: TGTGCCACCAGCGCATCAGACAGGACCTCCACAGATACGCAGTATTTT. Its protein is CATSASDRTSTDTQYF.

V usage is TRBV7-3 and J usage is TRBJ1-5, with D unresolved. Germline V gene sequence: CDR1 SGHTA, CDR2 FQGTGA. Trimming took 3 bases from V and 4 from J, leaving 7 bases between them. The CDR3 covers 13 residues. The CDR3, as DNA: TGTGCCAGCAGCTTGGGGAGGAATCAGCCCCAGCATTTT. This sequence encodes CASSLGRNQPQHF.

The genes are TRBV7-6 and TRBJ2-2; TRBD1 matches 10 bases. V was clipped by 4 bases and J by 5 bases; unmatched bases: 7. Per the germline V gene, CDR1 is SGHVS and CDR2 is FNYEAQ. The CDR3 spans 16 residues. CDR3 sequence reads: CASSSRDRGQTGELFF. DNA for the CDR3: TGTGCCAGCAGCTCCCGGGACAGGGGACAGACCGGGGAGCTGTTTTTT.

This clone appeared a few times. The chain joins TRBV5-6 to TRBJ2-2; D is possibly TRBD1 (7 bases). The ends were cut back, 4 bases at V and 4 bases at J, with 14 bases in the middle. The CDR3 spans 15 residues. Germline V gene lookup returns CDR1 SGHDT and CDR2 YYEEEE. The CDR3 sequence is CASSPQGGGTGELFF. The CDR3 region has the DNA TGTGCCAGCAGCCCCCAGGGGGGAGGCACCGGGGAGCTGTTTTTT.

The V call is TRBV7-9, the J call TRBJ1-3, with TRBD1 identical over 7 bases. CDR3 length: 14 amino acids. Looked up from germline, CDR1 is SEHNR and CDR2 is FQNEAQ (reference sequence). V dropped 8 bases and J dropped 0; count of bases not matched to a gene: 4. CDR3 coding DNA: TGTGCCAGCCGACAGGGCACCTCTGGAAACACCATATATTTT. Translating it yields CASRQGTSGNTIYF.

Only a few counts were recorded for this clone. The V and J genes are TRBV30 and TRBJ2-7; no clear D gene. CDR1 and CDR2 (germline): GTSNPN, SVGIG (reference sequence). Trimming stripped 0 bases from V and 3 bases from J, with 6 bases between. This CDR3 is 12 amino acids long. The CDR3 reads CAWSVRSYEQYF. CDR3 in DNA: TGTGCCTGGAGTGTACGGAGCTACGAGCAGTACTTC. Full variable domain (outside the CDR3, taken from reference TRBV30 and TRBJ2-7): SQTIHQWPATLVQPVGSPLSLECTVEGTSNPNLYWYRQAAGRGLQLLFYSVGIGQISSEVPQNLSASRPQDRQFILSSKKLLLSDSGFYLCAWSVRSYEQYFGPGTRLTVT.

The chain is built from TRBV20-1 and TRBJ2-1, with TRBD2 identical over 11 bases. CDR1 is DFQATT, CDR2 SNEGSKA, per germline (reference sequence). There are 14 residues in the CDR3. The trim removed 3 bases at V and 10 bases at J, leaving 8 bases unmatched. The DNA of the CDR3 is TGCAGTGCTAGTAATAGCGGGGGGGCAGGGGAGCAGTTCTTC. Protein: CSASNSGGAGEQFF.

This chain connects TRBV28 to TRBJ2-3, with 9 bases identical to TRBD2. CDR3 length equals 17 residues. V lost 5 bases and J lost 8; bases outside the gene matches: 17. Germline assignment: CDR1 MDHEN and CDR2 SYDVKM. CDR3 DNA sequence: TGTGCCAGCAGTCCCCTGGGAGCGGGGGGAGTCACGGGTACGCAGTATTTT. Amino acids: CASSPLGAGGVTGTQYF.

The rearrangement uses TRBV7-2 and TRBJ2-1; 7 bases align to TRBD1. Germline trimming cut 5 bases from V and 0 bases from J; bases unmatched to any gene: 4. The CDR3 sequence is 15 residues long. Germline CDR1 reads SGHTA; CDR2 reads FQGNSA. This CDR3 is CASSEGQSSYNEQFF. CDR3 DNA: TGTGCCAGCAGCGAGGGACAGAGCTCCTACAATGAGCAGTTCTTC. The entire variable domain, with the rest obtained from reference TRBV7-2 and TRBJ2-1, is as follows: GAGVSQSPSNKVTEKGKDVELRCDPISGHTALYWYRQSLGQGLEFLIYFQGNSAPDKSGLPSDRFSAERTGGSVSTLTIQRTQQEDSAVYLCASSEGQSSYNEQFFGPGTRLTVL.